Sequencing of this T cell receptor (beta chain) was carried out in a study of OX40 agonist ivuxolimab in advanced cancers. Overall study context: People who had prior anti-PD-1, anti-PD-L1 or anti-CTLA-4 therapy could take part, and under 50% had some. Study-level findings and limits: Expanded clones were, on average, more numerous in CD8+ T cells than in CD4+. Expanded peripheral T cells had an undetermined antigen specificity. At 0.1 to 3.0 mg/kg, clonal expansion of CD4+ and CD8+ blood T cells had occurred by week 6.

TCRdb's table, derived via immunoSEQ multiplex PCR, lists solely in-frame clones and lacks some. The repertoire holds nearly 70,000 clones, with about 84% as singletons. As regards this clone: Its antigen is undetermined.

Trimming removed 2 bases from V and 3 bases from J, with 6 bases in between. Germline V lookup: CDR1 SGHDT, CDR2 YYEEEE. This CDR3 comprises 12 residues. The clonotype was recovered from an adult with an advanced solid tumor such as melanoma, head and neck, liver or kidney cancer. This chain links TRBV5-6 with TRBJ2-7; D gene ambiguous. The sample consisted of CD4+ or CD8+ T cells sorted from blood, taken in a trial of the OX40 agonist ivuxolimab. The CDR3 here is CASSLTSYEQYF. The CDR3 nucleotides are TGTGCCAGCAGCTTAACGAGCTACGAGCAGTACTTC.